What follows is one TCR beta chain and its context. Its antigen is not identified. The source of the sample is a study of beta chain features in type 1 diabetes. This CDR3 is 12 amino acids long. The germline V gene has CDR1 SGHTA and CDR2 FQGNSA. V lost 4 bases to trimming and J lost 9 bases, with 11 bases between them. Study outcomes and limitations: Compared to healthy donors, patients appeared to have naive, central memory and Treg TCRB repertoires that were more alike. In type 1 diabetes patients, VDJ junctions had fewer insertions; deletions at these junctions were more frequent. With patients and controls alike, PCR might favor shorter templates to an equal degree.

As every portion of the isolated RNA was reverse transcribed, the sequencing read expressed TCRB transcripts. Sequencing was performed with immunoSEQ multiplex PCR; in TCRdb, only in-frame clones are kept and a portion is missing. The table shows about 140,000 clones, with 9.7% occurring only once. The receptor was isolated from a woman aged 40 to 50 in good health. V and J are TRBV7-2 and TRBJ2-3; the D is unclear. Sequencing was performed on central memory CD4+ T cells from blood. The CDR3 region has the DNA TGTGCCAGCAGCTACCCCCACAGCACGCAGTATTTT. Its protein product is CASSYPHSTQYF.